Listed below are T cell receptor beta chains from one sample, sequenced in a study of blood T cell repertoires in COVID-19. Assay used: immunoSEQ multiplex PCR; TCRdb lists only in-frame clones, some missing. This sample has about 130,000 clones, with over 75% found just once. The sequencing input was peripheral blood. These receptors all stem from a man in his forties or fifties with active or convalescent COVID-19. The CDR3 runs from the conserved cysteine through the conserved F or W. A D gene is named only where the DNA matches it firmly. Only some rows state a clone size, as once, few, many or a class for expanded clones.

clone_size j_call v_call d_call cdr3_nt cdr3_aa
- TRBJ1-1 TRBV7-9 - TGTGCCAGCAGCCCCCAGGGCGGGAACACTGAAGCTTTCTTT CASSPQGGNTEAFF
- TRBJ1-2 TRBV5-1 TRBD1 TGCGCCAGCAGCCCCGGGACAGCCCGAATGGGCTACACCTTC CASSPGTARMGYTF
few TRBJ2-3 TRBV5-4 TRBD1 TGTGCCAGCAGCTCGATAGGGACAGCCTGGGGATACACAGATACGCAGTATTTT CASSSIGTAWGYTDTQYF
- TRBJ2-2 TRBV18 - TGTGCCAGCTCCAACCAGGGTGCGAACACCGGGGAGCTGTTTTTT CASSNQGANTGELFF
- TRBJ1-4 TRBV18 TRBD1 TGTGCCAGCTCACAAGTGGACAGGGAAAAACTGTTTTTT CASSQVDREKLFF
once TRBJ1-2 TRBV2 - TGTGCCAGAGCCTCCGGGTCTGTCTATGGCTACACCTTC CARASGSVYGYTF
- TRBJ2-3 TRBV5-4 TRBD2 TGTGCCAGCAGCTTAGGTAGCGGGGGATCGGATACGCAGTATTTT CASSLGSGGSDTQYF
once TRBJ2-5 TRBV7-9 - TGTGCCAGCAGCCCCGCCGTGCGGGACTACCAAGAGACCCAGTACTTC CASSPAVRDYQETQYF
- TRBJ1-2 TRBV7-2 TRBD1 TGTGCCAGCAGCAACTTACCGGGACAGGGTCGGCTCGGCTACACCTTC CASSNLPGQGRLGYTF
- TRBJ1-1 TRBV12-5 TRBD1 TGTGCTAGTGGTTTGGACCTCGGGATTCGACAGGGACAGGCTTTCTTT CASGLDLGIRQGQAFF
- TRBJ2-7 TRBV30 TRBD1 TGTGCCTGGACCAGGGACAGGGTCTCCTACGAGCAGTACTTC CAWTRDRVSYEQYF
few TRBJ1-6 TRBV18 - TGTGCCAGCTCACCATCGTCCGGGTTTTCAATTTCACCCCTCCACTTT CASSPSSGFSISPLHF
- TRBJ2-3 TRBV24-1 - TGTGCCACCAGTGATGAAAGGACAGATTCCGTTACGCAGTATTTT CATSDERTDSVTQYF
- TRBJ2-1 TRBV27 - TGTGCCAGTGCACCCCACAGGGTAGGGGACAATGAGCAGTTCTTC CASAPHRVGDNEQFF
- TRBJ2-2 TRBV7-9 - TGTGCCAGCACTAGCGTAGCCAACACCGGGGAGCTGTTTTTT CASTSVANTGELFF
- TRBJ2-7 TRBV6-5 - TGTGCCAGCACTCGGGAAAGGAGCTCCTACGAGCAGTACTTC CASTRERSSYEQYF
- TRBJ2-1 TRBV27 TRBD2 TGTGCCAGCAGTCCCCGGACTAGCGGGGGGCAAGGCTACAATGAGCAGTTCTTC CASSPRTSGGQGYNEQFF
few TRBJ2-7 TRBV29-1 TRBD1 TGCAGCGTTGACGCGGGACAGGGCTACGAGCAGTACTTC CSVDAGQGYEQYF
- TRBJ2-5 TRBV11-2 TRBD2 TGTGCCAGCAGATCACTAGCGGGGGGGCAAGAGACCCAGTACTTC CASRSLAGGQETQYF
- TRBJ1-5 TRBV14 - TGTGCCAGCAGCCAAGATCCCCGTCGGGGGGGCGATTTATCGGTAAGCAATCAGCCCCAGCATTTT CASSQDPRRGGDLSVSNQPQHF
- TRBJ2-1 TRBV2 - TGTGCCAGCAGCTCACAGGGATCGTCCTACAATGAGCAGTTCTTC CASSSQGSSYNEQFF
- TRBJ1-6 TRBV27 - TGTGCCAGCAGGAACAGGGCTAATTCACCCCTCCACTTT CASRNRANSPLHF
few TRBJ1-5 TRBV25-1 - TGTGCCAGCAGTGAATCAGGGTTTAATCAGCCCCAGCATTTT CASSESGFNQPQHF
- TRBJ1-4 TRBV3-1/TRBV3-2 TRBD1 TGTGCCAGCAGCCGAGGGGGACAGCTTAATGAAAAACTGTTTTTT CASSRGGQLNEKLFF
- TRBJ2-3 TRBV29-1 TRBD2 TGCAGCGTTCTACTAGCGGGGGAGATTTTCACAGATACGCAGTATTTT CSVLLAGEIFTDTQYF
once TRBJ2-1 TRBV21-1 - TGTGCCAGCAGCAAAGCTAGCGGGGGGAACCACTCCTACAATGAGCAGTTCTTC CASSKASGGNHSYNEQFF
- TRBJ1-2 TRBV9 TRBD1 TGTGCCAGCAGCCCTAGGGAGACAGGGAGTAATGGCTACACCTTC CASSPRETGSNGYTF
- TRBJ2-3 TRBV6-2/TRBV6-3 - TGTGCCAGCAGTTTAAATGAGGCCAGTGTTTCTAGCACAGATACGCAGTATTTT CASSLNEASVSSTDTQYF
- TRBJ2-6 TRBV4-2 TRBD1 TGTGCCAGCAGCCGAGAAAGAAGACAGGGGCTGGCTGGGGCCAACGTCCTGACTTTC CASSRERRQGLAGANVLTF